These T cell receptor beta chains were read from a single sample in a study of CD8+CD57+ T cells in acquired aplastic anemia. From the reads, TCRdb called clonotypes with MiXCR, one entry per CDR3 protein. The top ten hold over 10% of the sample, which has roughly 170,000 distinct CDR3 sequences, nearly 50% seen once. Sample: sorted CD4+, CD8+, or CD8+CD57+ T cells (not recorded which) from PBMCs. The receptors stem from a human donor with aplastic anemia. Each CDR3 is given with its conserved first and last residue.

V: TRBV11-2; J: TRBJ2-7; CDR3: CASSFRLAGGLNEQYF
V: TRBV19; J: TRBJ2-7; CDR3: CASSIISFGEQYF
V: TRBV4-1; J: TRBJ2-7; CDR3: CASSQATRGLAGATYEQYF
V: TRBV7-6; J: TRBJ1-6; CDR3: CASTRDTYPNSPLHF
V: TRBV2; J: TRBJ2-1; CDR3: CASSEDRRLEQFF
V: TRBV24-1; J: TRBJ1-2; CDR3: CATSDLDRGGDNGYTF
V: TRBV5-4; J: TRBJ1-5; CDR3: CASSLLTASASNQPQHF
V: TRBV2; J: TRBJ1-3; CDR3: CASIPAPGGGNTIYF
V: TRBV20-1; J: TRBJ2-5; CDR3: CSARDLQDRGVETQYF
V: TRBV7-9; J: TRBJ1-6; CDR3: CASTRGGEDSPLHF